The 3 T cell receptor beta chains below were found in one sample sequenced in a study of blood T cell repertoires in COVID-19. Some clones are missing from TCRdb's copy, which holds only in-frame ones; the method was immunoSEQ multiplex PCR. The table records some 120,000 clones, roughly 76% of them present only once. The specimen was peripheral blood. Source of these receptors: a human donor in a cohort sampled during active COVID-19.

The chain combines TRBV11-3 with TRBJ1-1; 8 bases line up with TRBD1. Trimming removed 6 bases from V and 1 base from J; junction bases left unmatched: 4. CDR1 is SGHNT and CDR2 is YENEEA in the germline V gene. The CDR3 consists of 14 residues. DNA for the CDR3: TGTGCCAGCAGGCCCGGGACAGGGAACACTGAAGCTTTCTTT. The encoded protein is CASRPGTGNTEAFF.

This clone was detected only once. The CDR3 nucleotides are TGCAGCGTTGGCGGGACTGAGATGGATGAGCAGTTCTTC. Translating gives CSVGGTEMDEQFF. The genes are TRBV29-1 and TRBJ2-1, with D possibly TRBD2 on 6 matching bases. In germline, CDR1 is SQVTM, CDR2 ANQGSEA. This CDR3 comprises 13 residues. Trimming shortened V by 4 bases and J by 8 bases, and 15 bases separated the two germline ends.

This rearrangement joins TRBV11-1 to TRBJ1-2; TRBD1 aligns across 7 bases. The V segment lost 5 bases and the J segment 8 bases; nucleotides outside the gene matches: 8. This CDR3 contains 13 residues. Germline CDR1 SGHAT, CDR2 FQDESV (reference sequence). The CDR3 DNA reads TGTGCCAGCAGCCGCCAGGGGGGTTACGGCTACACCTTC. It codes for CASSRQGGYGYTF.